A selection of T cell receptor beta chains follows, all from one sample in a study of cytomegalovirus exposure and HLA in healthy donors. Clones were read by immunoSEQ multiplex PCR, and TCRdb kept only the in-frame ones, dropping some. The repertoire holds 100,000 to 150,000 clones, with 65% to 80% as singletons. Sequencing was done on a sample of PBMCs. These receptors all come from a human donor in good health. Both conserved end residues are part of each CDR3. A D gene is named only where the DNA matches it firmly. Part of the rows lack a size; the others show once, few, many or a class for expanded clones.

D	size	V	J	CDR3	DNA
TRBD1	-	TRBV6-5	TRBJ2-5	CASDRALQETQYF	TGTGCCAGCGACAGGGCCCTCCAAGAGACCCAGTACTTC
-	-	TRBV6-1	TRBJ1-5	CASSRTQGNQPQHF	TGTGCCAGCAGCAGGACCCAGGGGAATCAGCCCCAGCATTTT
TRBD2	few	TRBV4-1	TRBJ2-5	CASSRTRSGGETQYF	TGCGCCAGCAGCCGGACTAGATCGGGAGGGGAGACCCAGTACTTC
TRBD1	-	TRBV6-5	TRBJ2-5	CASSGTGTGEETQYF	TGTGCCAGCAGTGGAACCGGGACAGGGGAAGAGACCCAGTACTTC
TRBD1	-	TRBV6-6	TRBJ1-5	CASSVDRGRQPQHF	TGTGCCAGCAGCGTCGACAGGGGACGTCAGCCCCAGCATTTT
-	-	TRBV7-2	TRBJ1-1	CASSLTRAQNTEAFF	TGTGCCAGCAGCTTAACGAGGGCTCAGAACACTGAAGCTTTCTTT
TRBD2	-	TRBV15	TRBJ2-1	CATGLAGGNEQFF	TGTGCCACCGGACTAGCGGGGGGAAATGAGCAGTTCTTC
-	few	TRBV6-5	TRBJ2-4	CASSQGDKNIQYF	TGTGCCAGCAGCCAGGGCGACAAAAACATTCAGTACTTC
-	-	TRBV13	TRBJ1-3	CASSSTLYITRGNTIYF	TGTGCCAGCAGCTCGACCCTCTATATAACGAGGGGAAACACCATATATTTT
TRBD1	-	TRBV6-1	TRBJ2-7	CASSPGTVSYEQYF	TGTGCCAGCAGCCCAGGGACAGTTTCCTACGAGCAGTACTTC
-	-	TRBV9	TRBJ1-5	CASSVTGTESQPQHF	TGTGCCAGCAGCGTAACCGGGACTGAGAGTCAGCCCCAGCATTTT
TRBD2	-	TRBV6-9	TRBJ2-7	CASHGGASYEQYF	TGTGCCAGCCACGGGGGGGCCTCCTACGAGCAGTACTTC
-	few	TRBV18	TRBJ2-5	CASSPLPGGFSRETQYF	TGTGCCAGCTCACCCCTTCCGGGGGGCTTTTCGAGGGAGACCCAGTACTTC
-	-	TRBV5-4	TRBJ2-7	CASRAWGTAYEQYF	TGTGCCAGCAGGGCTTGGGGCACAGCCTACGAGCAGTACTTC
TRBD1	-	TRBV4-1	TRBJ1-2	CASSQDRGTVYGYTF	TGCGCCAGCAGCCAAGATCGAGGGACAGTATATGGCTACACCTTC
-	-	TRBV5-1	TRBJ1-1	CASSVKNTEAFF	TGCGCCAGCAGCGTTAAGAACACTGAAGCTTTCTTT
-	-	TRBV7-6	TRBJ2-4	CASSSEWGSWKYF	TGTGCCAGCAGCTCGGAATGGGGCAGCTGGAAGTACTTC
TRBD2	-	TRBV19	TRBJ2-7	CASKTSDSYEQYF	TGTGCCAGTAAAACTAGCGACTCCTACGAGCAGTACTTC
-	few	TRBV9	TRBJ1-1	CASRSLQMNTEAFF	TGTGCCAGCAGAAGCCTACAGATGAACACTGAAGCTTTCTTT
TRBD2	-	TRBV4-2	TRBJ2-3	CASSLRTSGEVDTQYF	TGTGCCAGCAGCCTACGGACTAGCGGGGAGGTAGATACGCAGTATTTT
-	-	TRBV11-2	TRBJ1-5	CASSPGWGGGNQPQHF	TGTGCCAGCAGCCCCGGGTGGGGGGGCGGGAATCAGCCCCAGCATTTT
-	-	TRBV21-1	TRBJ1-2	CASSKSWTGSNYGYTF	TGTGCCAGCAGCAAATCCTGGACAGGCTCTAACTATGGCTACACCTTC
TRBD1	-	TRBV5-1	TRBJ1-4	CASSWGGQGDEKLFF	TGCGCCAGCAGCTGGGGGGGACAGGGTGACGAAAAACTGTTTTTT
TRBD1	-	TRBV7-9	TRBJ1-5	CASSHPRPDRGGNQPQHF	TGTGCCAGCAGCCATCCCCGACCGGACAGGGGAGGCAATCAGCCCCAGCATTTT
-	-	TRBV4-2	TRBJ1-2	CASSQEQGKLYGYTF	TGTGCCAGCAGCCAAGAACAGGGAAAACTTTATGGCTACACCTTC
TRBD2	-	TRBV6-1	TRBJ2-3	CASSERTSGVFTTDTQYF	TGTGCCAGCAGTGAAAGGACTAGCGGGGTCTTCACCACAGATACGCAGTATTTT
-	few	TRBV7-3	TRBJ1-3	CASSLYAGAGNTIYF	TGTGCCAGCAGCTTATACGCGGGCGCTGGAAACACCATATATTTT
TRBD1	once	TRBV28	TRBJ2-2	CATKEGRGTGELFF	TGTGCCACCAAAGAGGGCAGGGGGACCGGGGAGCTGTTTTTT
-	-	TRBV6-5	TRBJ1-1	CASLGQNTEAFF	TGTGCCAGCCTAGGACAGAACACTGAAGCTTTCTTT
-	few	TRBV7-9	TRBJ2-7	CASRPGQSYEQYF	TGTGCCAGCAGACCCGGACAGTCCTACGAGCAGTACTTC
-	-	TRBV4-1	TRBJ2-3	CASSQETPRPTHTDTQYF	TGCGCCAGCAGCCAAGAAACCCCCAGGCCAACTCACACAGATACGCAGTATTTT
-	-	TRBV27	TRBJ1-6	CASSLYRGGESPLHF	TGTGCCAGCAGTTTATATCGGGGCGGGGAATCACCCCTCCACTTT
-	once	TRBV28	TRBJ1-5	CASSLSGGVNQPQHF	TGTGCCAGCAGTTTAAGTGGGGGCGTCAATCAGCCCCAGCATTTT
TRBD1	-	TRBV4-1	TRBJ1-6	CASSPIATGEVYSPLHF	TGCGCCAGCAGCCCAATTGCAACAGGGGAAGTGTATTCACCCCTCCACTTT
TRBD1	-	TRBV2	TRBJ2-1	CASSEWRQGRNEQFF	TGTGCCAGCAGTGAGTGGCGACAGGGAAGAAATGAGCAGTTCTTC
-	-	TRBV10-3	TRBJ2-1	CASRGSAETYNEQFF	TGTGCCTCTAGGGGGAGCGCGGAAACCTACAATGAGCAGTTCTTC
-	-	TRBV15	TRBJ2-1	CATSSGINEQFF	TGTGCCACCAGCAGCGGGATAAATGAGCAGTTCTTC
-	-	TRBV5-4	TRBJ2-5	CASSSRQEQETQYF	TGTGCCAGCAGCTCCCGACAGGAGCAGGAGACCCAGTACTTC
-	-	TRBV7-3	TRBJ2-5	CASSLIPGMGETQYF	TGTGCCAGCAGCTTAATTCCGGGAATGGGAGAGACCCAGTACTTC
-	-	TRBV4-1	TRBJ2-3	CASSHEVNTDTQYF	TGCGCCAGCAGCCATGAGGTGAACACAGATACGCAGTATTTT
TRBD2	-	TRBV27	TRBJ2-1	CASSLAGLPVYNEQFF	TGTGCCAGCTCCTTAGCGGGCCTACCAGTTTACAATGAGCAGTTCTTC
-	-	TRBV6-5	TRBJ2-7	CASSYSSGAYEQYF	TGTGCCAGCAGTTACTCGTCAGGGGCCTACGAGCAGTACTTC
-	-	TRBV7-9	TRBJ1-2	CSSSYRDNESYTF	TGTTCCAGCAGCTACCGGGACAATGAGAGCTACACCTTC
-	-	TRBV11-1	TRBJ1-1	CASSPGVRAEAFF	TGTGCCAGCAGCCCAGGGGTTAGGGCTGAAGCTTTCTTT
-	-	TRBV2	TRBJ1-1	CASTDGSFKELSF	TGTGCCAGCACCGACGGTAGCTTTAAAGAGCTAAGCTTT
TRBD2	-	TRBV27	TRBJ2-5	CASSSTPRAAGGPETQYF	TGTGCCAGCAGTTCCACGCCACGGGCAGCGGGGGGGCCTGAGACCCAGTACTTC
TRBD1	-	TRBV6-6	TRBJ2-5	CASKPGQASSTQYF	TGTGCCAGCAAACCGGGACAGGCGTCTTCGACCCAGTACTTC
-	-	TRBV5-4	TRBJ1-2	CASGLESRSYGYTF	TGTGCCAGCGGTCTGGAGAGTCGGAGCTATGGCTACACCTTC
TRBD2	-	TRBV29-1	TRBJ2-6	CSVGLAGGTPRSGANVLTF	TGCAGCGTTGGACTAGCGGGGGGCACACCCCGCTCTGGGGCCAACGTCCTGACTTTC
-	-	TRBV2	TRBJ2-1	CASIEGQNEQFF	TGTGCCAGCATCGAGGGCCAGAATGAGCAGTTCTTC
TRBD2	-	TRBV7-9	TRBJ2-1	CASSSPRTSGVYPHEQFF	TGTGCCAGCAGCTCCCCCCGGACTAGCGGGGTGTACCCCCATGAGCAGTTCTTC
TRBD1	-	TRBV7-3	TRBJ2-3	CASSQGQGSTDTQYF	TGTGCCAGCAGCCAGGGACAGGGGAGCACAGATACGCAGTATTTT
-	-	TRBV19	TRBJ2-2	CASSIADTGELFF	TGTGCCAGTAGTATAGCGGACACCGGGGAGCTGTTTTTT
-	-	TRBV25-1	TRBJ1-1	CASSEILNTEAFF	TGTGCCAGCAGTGAAATATTGAACACTGAAGCTTTCTTT
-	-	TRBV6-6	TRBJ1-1	CASSYSQIALSPEAFF	TGTGCCAGCAGTTACTCTCAAATAGCCTTGAGTCCTGAAGCTTTCTTT
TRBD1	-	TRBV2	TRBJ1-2	CASKRDRDNYGYTF	TGTGCCAGCAAAAGGGACAGGGATAACTATGGCTACACCTTC
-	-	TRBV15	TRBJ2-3	CATGKRKITDTQYF	TGTGCCACCGGAAAGCGGAAGATCACAGATACGCAGTATTTT
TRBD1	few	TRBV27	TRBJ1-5	CASSWDRGFGTQHF	TGTGCCAGCAGTTGGGACAGGGGCTTCGGGACCCAGCATTTT
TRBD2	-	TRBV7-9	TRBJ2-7	CSSSIGTSGGDEQYF	TGTTCCAGCAGCATAGGGACTAGCGGGGGAGACGAGCAGTACTTC